Below, 16 T cell receptor beta chains from the same sample are listed, as sequenced in a study of T cells after yellow fever vaccination. MiXCR, applied by TCRdb to the 5' RACE reads, yields one record per CDR3 protein. In the table there are fewer than 400,000 distinct CDR3 sequences, around 6.5% of which are singletons. The sequencing here drew on PBMCs, taken 5 days after the yellow fever booster vaccination. All receptors come from a man younger than 45 who received the YFV17D yellow fever vaccine.

CDR3 in DNA: TGCGCCAGCAGTTCCGGGACCGCGAACACCGGGGAGCTGTTTTTT. Translated, it gives CASSSGTANTGELFF. The chain is built from TRBV5-1 and TRBJ2-2; perhaps D is TRBD1 or TRBD2 (5 bases each). Trimming stripped 5 bases from V and 0 bases from J, with 11 bases between. This CDR3 comprises 15 residues. The germline gives CDR1 SGHRS, CDR2 YFSETQ.

This clonotype showed up many times. The chain employs TRBV5-1 and TRBJ2-5; 8 positions agree with TRBD1. V was clipped by 3 bases and J by 5 bases; unmatched bases: 9. Looked up from germline, CDR1 is SGHRS and CDR2 is YFSETQ. This CDR3 is 15 amino acids long. CDR3: CASSYNQGARETQYF. In DNA form, the CDR3 reads TGCGCCAGCAGCTATAACCAGGGGGCGCGGGAGACCCAGTACTTC.

The chain combines TRBV6-5 with TRBJ2-1; TRBD2 aligns across 11 bases. J was trimmed by 6 bases and V by 5 bases; bases with no gene match: 6. The CDR3 contains 15 residues. Per the germline V gene, CDR1 is MNHEY and CDR2 is SVGAGI. In DNA form, the CDR3 reads TGTGCCAGCAGTAACGTAGCGGGAGGGCTCAATGAGCAGTTCTTC. This translates into CASSNVAGGLNEQFF.

This clonotype was detected only a few times. The chain couples TRBV20-1 to TRBJ2-3, with 10 nucleotides matching TRBD1. V shed 3 bases, J shed 4 bases, and the junction held 7 bases outside the gene matches. Germline V gene sequence: CDR1 DFQATT, CDR2 SNEGSKA (reference sequence). This CDR3 is built from 15 residues. The DNA for the CDR3 is TGCAGTGCTAGTGAGACAGGGGGCCTCCCAGATACGCAGTATTTT. This gives the protein CSASETGGLPDTQYF.

This clonotype was detected only a few times. The J gene is TRBJ2-7, the V gene TRBV6-5, with D perhaps matching TRBD1 (5 bases). The CDR3 is made up of 12 amino acids. With 5 bases removed from V and 7 bases from J, the gap between germline ends came to 12 bases. Germline V gene sequence: CDR1 MNHEY, CDR2 SVGAGI. The CDR3 sequence: CASSPGSGEQYF. In nucleotides, the CDR3 is TGTGCCAGCAGTCCAGGGTCAGGGGAGCAGTACTTC.

J is TRBJ2-7 and V is TRBV4-2; TRBD2 agrees at 7 bases. Germline loops: CDR1 LGHNA, CDR2 YNFKEQ. The trim removed 0 bases at V and 4 bases at J, leaving 12 bases unmatched. The CDR3 has 17 residues. CDR3 loop: CASSQDLAASGLYEQYF. The CDR3, as DNA: TGTGCCAGCAGCCAAGATCTCGCCGCTAGCGGATTATACGAGCAGTACTTC.

V is TRBV6-2 or TRBV6-3 and J is TRBJ2-1, with D possibly being TRBD2 (6 bases). V was pared by 6 bases and J by 6 bases, with 15 bases between. The CDR3 spans 14 residues. Germline V gene sequence: CDR1 MNHEY, CDR2 SVGEGT. This CDR3 is CASRPGGMFNEQFF. Here the CDR3 DNA reads TGTGCCAGCAGACCCGGGGGTATGTTCAATGAGCAGTTCTTC.

This clonotype was found a few times. V is TRBV6-1 and J is TRBJ1-2, with a weak D call TRBD1 (5 bases). V gave up 7 bases and J gave up 4 bases, with 13 bases separating them. Germline-derived CDR1 and CDR2 are MNHNS and SASEGT. The CDR3 totals 13 residues. The CDR3 DNA reads TGTGCCAGCACCAGGGCCCCGAGCTATGGCTACACCTTC. Translated: CASTRAPSYGYTF.

Only a few counts were recorded for this clonotype. This chain joins TRBV14 and TRBJ2-2; D not certain. The CDR3 sequence is 14 residues long. The V gene's germline CDR1 is SGHDN and CDR2 FVKESK. Trimming took 5 bases from V and 6 from J, leaving 13 bases between them. The chain's CDR3 is CASSYLSLPGELFF. CDR3 nucleotide sequence: TGTGCCAGCAGCTATTTAAGTTTACCCGGGGAGCTGTTTTTT.

V is TRBV6-2 or TRBV6-3 and J is TRBJ2-7; TRBD2 matches at 7 bases. The V gene's germline CDR1 is MNHEY and CDR2 SVGEGT. J lost 2 bases, V lost 7 bases, and 5 bases had no gene match. The CDR3 loop spans 13 amino acids. CDR3 sequence (DNA): TGTGCCAGCAAGGAGGGAGGGCCCTACGAGCAGTACTTC. Its translation is CASKEGGPYEQYF.

The rearrangement uses TRBV29-1 and TRBJ2-7, with a possible D match to TRBD1 (6 bases). Deletions cut 2 bases from V and 6 bases from J, with 11 bases between. The germline CDR1 and CDR2 sequences are SQVTM and ANQGSEA. This CDR3 spans 12 amino acids. In nucleotides, the CDR3 is TGCAGCGTTGAAAATCAGGGGTCCGAGCAGTACTTC. Translated, it gives CSVENQGSEQYF.

This clonotype was counted many times. The CDR3 DNA reads as TGCAGTGCCACTAATGCCCGGCGAGCTATAGGCACAGATACGCAGTATTTT. As protein: CSATNARRAIGTDTQYF. V usage is TRBV20-1 and J usage is TRBJ2-3; D uncertain. The CDR3 is 17 residues long. V lost 6 bases and J lost 1, with 23 bases in between. Germline V CDR1 and CDR2: DFQATT, SNEGSKA (reference sequence).

As for this clonotype: The germline gene is not matched at one end of the junction; a read error may be the cause. The chain is built from TRBV29-1 and TRBJ2-5, with D uncertain. Germline V gene data show CDR1 as SQVTM and CDR2 as ANQGSEA. The CDR3 runs 16 residues. CDR3 residues: CSFERTWGRSQETQYF. The CDR3, as DNA: TGCAGCTTTGAGAGAACCTGGGGTAGGAGCCAAGAGACCCAGTACTTC.

This clonotype occurred a few times. The chain recombines TRBV20-1 with TRBJ2-7; TRBD2 aligns across 9 bases. CDR1 and CDR2 (germline): DFQATT, SNEGSKA (reference sequence). This CDR3 has 13 amino acids. The DNA for the CDR3 is TGCAGGGCGGGTAGCGGGGGAACCTACGAGCAGTACTTC. Translated: CRAGSGGTYEQYF.

This clonotype was detected many times. The chain recombines TRBV5-1 with TRBJ2-1, with a possible D match to TRBD2 (6 bases). Trimming removed 0 bases from V and 2 bases from J, with 9 bases in between. CDR3 length: 15 amino acids. The germline CDR1 and CDR2 sequences are SGHRS and YFSETQ. The CDR3 DNA is TGCGCCAGCAGCTTGGTGGCGGGACCCTACAATGAGCAGTTCTTC. It specifies CASSLVAGPYNEQFF.

There are many counts of this clonotype. This chain's CDR3 is CASSPSAGSETQYF. Here the CDR3 DNA reads TGTGCCAGCAGCCCCTCAGCGGGAAGCGAGACCCAGTACTTC. The J gene is TRBJ2-5, the V gene TRBV7-3; 7 nucleotides agree with TRBD2. This CDR3 is 14 amino acids long. Trimming cost V 5 bases and J 5 bases; bases outside gene matches: 8. Germline V gene lookup returns CDR1 SGHTA and CDR2 FQGTGA.